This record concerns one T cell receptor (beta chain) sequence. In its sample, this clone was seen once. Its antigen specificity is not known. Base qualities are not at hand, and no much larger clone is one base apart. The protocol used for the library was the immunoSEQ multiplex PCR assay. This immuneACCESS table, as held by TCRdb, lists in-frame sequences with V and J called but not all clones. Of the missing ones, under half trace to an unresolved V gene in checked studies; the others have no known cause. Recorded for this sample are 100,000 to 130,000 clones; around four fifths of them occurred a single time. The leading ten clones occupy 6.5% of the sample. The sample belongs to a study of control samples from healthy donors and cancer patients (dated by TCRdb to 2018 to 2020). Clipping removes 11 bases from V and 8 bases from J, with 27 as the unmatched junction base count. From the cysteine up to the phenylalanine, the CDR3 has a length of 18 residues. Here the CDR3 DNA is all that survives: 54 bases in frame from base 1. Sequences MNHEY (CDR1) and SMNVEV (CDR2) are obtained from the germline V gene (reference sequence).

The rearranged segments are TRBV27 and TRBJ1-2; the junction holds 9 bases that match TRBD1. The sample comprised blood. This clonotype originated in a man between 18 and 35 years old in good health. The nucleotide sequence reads TGTGCCTTTGCTGTTCCTACCCGTACCGGGACAGGGAGTAGCGGCTACACCTTC. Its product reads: CAFAVPTRTGTGSSGYTF.